What follows are 23 T cell receptor beta chains derived from one specimen sequenced in a study of CD8+ T cells in alopecia areata. RNA extraction and reverse transcription yielded cDNA as sequencing template. TCRdb's table, derived via immunoSEQ multiplex PCR, lists solely in-frame clones and lacks some. The sample carries around 200,000 clones, roughly 61% recorded once. As for treatment: oral pan-JAK inhibitor, 5-10 mg twice daily. The material sequenced was CD8+ T cells sorted from blood, taken at week 24, from a patient treated with tofacitinib. Receptor source: a human donor with alopecia areata.

This clone turned up a few times. The chain uses TRBV15 and TRBJ2-2; 7 bases align to TRBD1. The germline gives CDR1 LNHNV, CDR2 YYDKDF (reference sequence). This CDR3 comprises 15 residues. V lost 0 bases to trimming and J lost 6 bases; unmatched junction nucleotides: 4. The CDR3 DNA is TGTGCCACCAGCAGAGAGGACAGGAGCCCCGGGGAGCTGTTTTTT. Protein: CATSREDRSPGELFF.

This chain connects TRBV29-1 to TRBJ1-2, with D perhaps TRBD1 (6 bases). Germline CDR1 reads SQVTM; CDR2 reads ANQGSEA. Trimming shortened V by 6 bases and J by 3 bases, and 17 bases separated the two germline ends. The CDR3 contains 14 residues. The CDR3, as DNA: TGCAGCGTCCTCGAGGGGGGCTATGACTATGGCTACACCTTC. This translates into CSVLEGGYDYGYTF.

The chain recombines TRBV2 with TRBJ1-1; perhaps TRBD1 as D (5 bases). The V gene lost 7 bases and the J gene lost 7 bases, with 16 bases spanning the gap. This CDR3 comprises 13 residues. Per germline, CDR1 SNHLY and CDR2 FYNNEI. The CDR3 here is CASTWDGRSEAFF. CDR3 DNA: TGTGCCAGCACTTGGGACGGACGTAGTGAAGCTTTCTTT.

The J gene is TRBJ2-1, the V gene TRBV30, with 11 bases lining up with TRBD1. The ends lost 2 bases at V and 6 bases at J; junction bases unmatched: 3. The CDR3 covers 14 residues. Germline values: CDR1 GTSNPN, CDR2 SVGIG (reference sequence). The CDR3 DNA follows: TGTGCCTGGAGTCCGGGACAGGGGGTCAATGAGCAGTTCTTC. Its protein product is CAWSPGQGVNEQFF.

The chain has TRBV29-1 and TRBJ1-2; 7 nucleotides agree with TRBD1. V lost 8 bases to trimming and J lost 0 bases; unmatched junction nucleotides: 6. The CDR3 is 13 residues long. Germline V gene lookup returns CDR1 SQVTM and CDR2 ANQGSEA. The CDR3 sequence is CSITGDSNYGYTF. CDR3 DNA: TGCAGCATAACAGGGGATTCTAACTATGGCTACACCTTC.

V usage is TRBV19 and J usage is TRBJ2-3; 13 nucleotides line up with TRBD2. Germline V gene lookup returns CDR1 LNHDA and CDR2 SQIVND (reference sequence). The CDR3 spans 16 residues. The junction had 2 bases not matched to a gene; V was cut back by 3 bases and J by 2 bases. The CDR3 region has the DNA TGTGCCAGTAGTATGACTAGCGGGAGGACCACAGATACGCAGTATTTT. Translating gives CASSMTSGRTTDTQYF. The full variable domain, rest sourced from reference TRBV19 and TRBJ2-3, is DGGITQSPKYLFRKEGQNVTLSCEQNLNHDAMYWYRQDPGQGLRLIYYSQIVNDFQKGDIAEGYSVSREKKESFPLTVTSAQKNPTAFYLCASSMTSGRTTDTQYFGPGTRLTVL.

J is TRBJ1-4 and V is TRBV2; D gene ambiguous. V was clipped by 7 bases and J by 8 bases, with 11 bases between them. Germline CDR1 reads SNHLY; CDR2 reads FYNNEI. The CDR3 consists of 12 residues. The CDR3 sequence: CASKRVGEKLFF. The CDR3 DNA sequence: TGTGCCAGCAAGAGGGTAGGGGAAAAACTGTTTTTT.

This clone has a handful of counts. V usage is TRBV29-1 and J usage is TRBJ2-1; tentatively, D is TRBD2 (5 bases). CDR3 length: 15 residues. The ends were cut back, 0 bases at V and 0 bases at J, with 9 bases in the middle. Germline V lookup: CDR1 SQVTM, CDR2 ANQGSEA. CDR3 amino acids: CSVEEVGSSYNEQFF. The DNA of the CDR3 is TGCAGCGTTGAAGAGGTGGGGAGCTCCTACAATGAGCAGTTCTTC.

The genes are TRBV7-9 and TRBJ2-5; 9 bases line up with TRBD2. The V segment lost 7 bases and the J segment 2 bases; nucleotides outside the gene matches: 20. Germline V gene lookup returns CDR1 SEHNR and CDR2 FQNEAQ (reference sequence). The CDR3 is 19 amino acids. The CDR3 here is CASTPPAWRGGVGQETQYF. In nucleotides, the CDR3 is TGTGCCAGCACCCCTCCCGCCTGGCGGGGGGGAGTGGGGCAAGAGACCCAGTACTTC.

The sample holds a few counts of this clone. The genes are TRBV7-9 and TRBJ2-2; D might be TRBD1 (6 bases). V dropped 5 bases and J dropped 6 bases, with 13 bases sitting between them. This CDR3 region has 14 residues. Germline CDR1 is SEHNR and CDR2 is FQNEAQ (reference sequence). In nucleotides, the CDR3 is TGTGCCAGCAGCCTCGGCAGGGGAGCCGGGGAGCTGTTTTTT. Translated, it gives CASSLGRGAGELFF. The full variable domain, rest sourced from reference TRBV7-9 and TRBJ2-2, is DTGVSQNPRHKITKRGQNVTFRCDPISEHNRLYWYRQTLGQGPEFLTYFQNEAQLEKSRLLSDRFSAERPKGSFSTLEIQRTEQGDSAMYLCASSLGRGAGELFFGEGSRLTVL.

This clone has more than one count but fewer than ten. V gene TRBV29-1 combines with J gene TRBJ2-7; D may be TRBD2 (5 bases). V was clipped by 0 bases and J by 2 bases, with 14 bases between them. Germline V lookup: CDR1 SQVTM, CDR2 ANQGSEA. CDR3 length equals 15 residues. CDR3 amino acids: CSVEDHRGATYEQYF. CDR3 nucleotides: TGCAGCGTTGAAGATCACCGGGGTGCCACCTACGAGCAGTACTTC.

The chain uses TRBV29-1 and TRBJ2-7; no clear D gene. The germline V gene encodes CDR1 SQVTM and CDR2 ANQGSEA. V lost 3 bases, J lost 1 base, and 7 bases lay in between. CDR3 length equals 12 residues. CDR3 in amino acids: CSVESDSYEQYF. CDR3 DNA sequence: TGCAGCGTTGAGTCTGATTCCTACGAGCAGTACTTC.

The genes are TRBV4-3 and TRBJ1-6; tentatively, D is TRBD1 (6 bases). Germline V lookup: CDR1 LGHNA, CDR2 YSLEER. Trimming left V 3 bases short and J 10 bases short, with 13 bases between. CDR3 length: 14 residues. CDR3 residues: CASSHYRDSSPLHF. The CDR3 DNA reads TGCGCCAGCAGCCATTACAGGGATTCATCACCCCTCCACTTT.

This clone was seen only a few times. The V call is TRBV5-6, the J call TRBJ1-4; D call uncertain. Germline-derived CDR1 and CDR2 are SGHDT and YYEEEE. The CDR3 loop spans 14 amino acids. V was shortened by 2 bases and J by 4 bases, with 9 bases between the two germline ends. The CDR3 DNA sequence: TGTGCCAGCAGCTTCGGGCAGATTAATGAAAAACTGTTTTTT. It encodes CASSFGQINEKLFF.

The chain carries TRBV7-9 and TRBJ2-5; 12 bases agree with TRBD2. J lost 5 bases, V lost 1 base, and 2 bases had no gene match. The CDR3 loop spans 15 amino acids. CDR1 SEHNR and CDR2 FQNEAQ come from the germline V gene (reference sequence). CDR3 in amino acids: CASSLGLAGEETQYF. The CDR3 nucleotides read TGTGCCAGCAGCTTAGGACTAGCGGGGGAGGAGACCCAGTACTTC.

The J gene is TRBJ1-5, the V gene TRBV19; possibly TRBD1 for D (5 bases). The CDR3 sequence is 13 residues long. Germline V gives CDR1 LNHDA, CDR2 SQIVND (reference sequence). The germline V and J ends were trimmed by 6 bases and 3 bases, with 9 bases remaining between them. CDR3 sequence (DNA): TGTGCCAGTAGGACGGGGGTCAATCAGCCCCAGCATTTT. Encoded protein: CASRTGVNQPQHF.

The chain joins TRBV30 to TRBJ1-1; D not resolved. The CDR3 is 10 residues long. Germline CDR1 GTSNPN, CDR2 SVGIG (reference sequence). V was pared by 2 bases and J by 6 bases, with 4 bases between. CDR3 nucleotides: TGTGCCTGGAGTCCCCCTGAAGCTTTCTTT. Translation gives CAWSPPEAFF. Using reference TRBV30 and TRBJ1-1 for the parts outside the CDR3, the full variable domain is SQTIHQWPATLVQPVGSPLSLECTVEGTSNPNLYWYRQAAGRGLQLLFYSVGIGQISSEVPQNLSASRPQDRQFILSSKKLLLSDSGFYLCAWSPPEAFFGQGTRLTVV.

CDR3 sequence (DNA): TGCGCCAGCAAAGACAACGTCTACGAGCAGTACTTC. It yields the protein CASKDNVYEQYF. The J gene is TRBJ2-7, the V gene TRBV5-1; D gene unclear. The CDR3 totals 12 residues. Trimming took off 6 bases at V and 3 bases at J, with 10 bases between the two ends. CDR1 and CDR2 from the germline V gene are SGHRS and YFSETQ.

The rearrangement links TRBV27 to TRBJ2-3, with 12 bases identical to TRBD2. In germline, CDR1 is MNHEY, CDR2 SMNVEV (reference sequence). Unmatched junction bases numbered 8, after V lost 7 bases and J lost 6 bases. The CDR3 length is 15 residues. The CDR3 nucleotides are TGTGCCAGCACCGTGACTAGCGGGGGCTGGGATACGCAGTATTTT. Amino acids: CASTVTSGGWDTQYF.

CDR3 nucleotides: TGCGCCAGCAGCCCGGGTGGATCTAGCACAGATACGCAGTATTTT. Amino acid sequence: CASSPGGSSTDTQYF. The chain is built from TRBV5-1 and TRBJ2-3; D gene unclear. This CDR3 comprises 15 residues. Trimming stripped 4 bases from V and 0 bases from J, with 12 bases between. CDR1 is SGHRS and CDR2 is YFSETQ in the germline V gene.

V usage is TRBV5-6 and J usage is TRBJ1-1; D not resolved. CDR1 SGHDT and CDR2 YYEEEE come from the germline V gene. V dropped 2 bases and J dropped 6 bases, with 11 bases sitting between them. The CDR3 contains 13 residues. In nucleotides, the CDR3 is TGTGCCAGCAGCTTTACAACCGATCCTGAAGCTTTCTTT. Amino acids: CASSFTTDPEAFF.

The V call is TRBV2, the J call TRBJ2-5; unclear D gene. Trimming cost V 5 bases and J 4 bases, with 17 bases left between them. The CDR3 is made up of 15 amino acids. Per the germline V gene, CDR1 is SNHLY and CDR2 is FYNNEI. In nucleotides, the CDR3 is TGTGCCAGCAGTTACAGCACCGGCTTGGGAGAGACCCAGTACTTC. Translated: CASSYSTGLGETQYF.

The chain carries TRBV29-1 and TRBJ2-5; 8 bases are shared with TRBD1. V was clipped by 7 bases and J by 4 bases; unmatched bases: 8. Germline CDR1 SQVTM, CDR2 ANQGSEA. The CDR3 length is 13 residues. CDR3 in amino acids: CSAPTGDGETQYF. The CDR3, as DNA: TGCAGCGCACCGACAGGGGACGGAGAGACCCAGTACTTC.